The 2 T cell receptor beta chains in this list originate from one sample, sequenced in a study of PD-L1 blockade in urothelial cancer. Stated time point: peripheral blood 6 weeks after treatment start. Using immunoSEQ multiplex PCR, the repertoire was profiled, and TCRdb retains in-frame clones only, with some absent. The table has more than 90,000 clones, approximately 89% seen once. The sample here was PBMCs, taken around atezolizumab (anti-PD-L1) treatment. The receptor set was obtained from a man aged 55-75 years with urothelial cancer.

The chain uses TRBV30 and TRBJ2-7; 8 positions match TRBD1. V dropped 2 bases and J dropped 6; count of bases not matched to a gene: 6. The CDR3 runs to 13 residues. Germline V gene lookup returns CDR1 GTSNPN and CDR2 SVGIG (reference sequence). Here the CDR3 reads CAWSTGGFSEQYF. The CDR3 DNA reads TGTGCCTGGAGTACAGGGGGGTTCTCCGAGCAGTACTTC.

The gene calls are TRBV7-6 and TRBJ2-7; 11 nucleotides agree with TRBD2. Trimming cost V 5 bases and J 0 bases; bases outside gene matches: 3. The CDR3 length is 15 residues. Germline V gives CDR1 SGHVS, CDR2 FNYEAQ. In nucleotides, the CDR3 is TGTGCCAGCAGCAGGGGGACTAGCGGCTCCTACGAGCAGTACTTC. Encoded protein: CASSRGTSGSYEQYF.